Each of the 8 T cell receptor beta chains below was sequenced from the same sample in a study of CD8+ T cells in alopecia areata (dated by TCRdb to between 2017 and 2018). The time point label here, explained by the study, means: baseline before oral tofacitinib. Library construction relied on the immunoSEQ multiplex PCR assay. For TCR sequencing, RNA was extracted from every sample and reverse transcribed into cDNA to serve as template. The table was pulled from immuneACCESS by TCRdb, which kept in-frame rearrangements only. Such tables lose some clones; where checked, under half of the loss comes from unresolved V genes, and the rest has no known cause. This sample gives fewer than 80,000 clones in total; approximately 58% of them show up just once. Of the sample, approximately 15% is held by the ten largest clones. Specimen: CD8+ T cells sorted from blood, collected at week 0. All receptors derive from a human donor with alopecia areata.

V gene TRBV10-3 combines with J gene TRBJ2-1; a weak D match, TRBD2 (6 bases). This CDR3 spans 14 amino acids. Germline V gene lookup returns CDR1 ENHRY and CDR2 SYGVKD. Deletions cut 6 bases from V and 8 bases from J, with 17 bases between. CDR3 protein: CAISAGLSLDEQFF. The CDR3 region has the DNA TGTGCCATCAGCGCGGGACTCTCCCTCGATGAGCAGTTCTTC.

The chain's CDR3 is CSASGVVFLDTQYF. Written as DNA, the CDR3 is TGCAGCGCTTCCGGGGTTGTTTTTTTGGATACGCAGTATTTT. V and J are TRBV29-1 and TRBJ2-3, with D perhaps TRBD2 (5 bases). Deletions cut 7 bases from V and 6 bases from J, with 20 bases between. The length of the CDR3 is 14 residues. The germline gives CDR1 SQVTM, CDR2 ANQGSEA.

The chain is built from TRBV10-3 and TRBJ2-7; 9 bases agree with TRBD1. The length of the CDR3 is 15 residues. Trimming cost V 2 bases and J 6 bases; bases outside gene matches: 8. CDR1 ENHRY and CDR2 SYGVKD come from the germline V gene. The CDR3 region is CAISEDLGQGPEQYF. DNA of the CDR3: TGTGCCATCAGTGAGGACCTGGGACAGGGACCCGAGCAGTACTTC.

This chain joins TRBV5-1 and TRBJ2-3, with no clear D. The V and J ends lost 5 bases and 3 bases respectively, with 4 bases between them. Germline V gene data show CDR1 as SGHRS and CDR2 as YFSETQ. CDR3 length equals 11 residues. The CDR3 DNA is TGCGCCAGCAGGGCGACAGATACGCAGTATTTT. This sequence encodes CASRATDTQYF.

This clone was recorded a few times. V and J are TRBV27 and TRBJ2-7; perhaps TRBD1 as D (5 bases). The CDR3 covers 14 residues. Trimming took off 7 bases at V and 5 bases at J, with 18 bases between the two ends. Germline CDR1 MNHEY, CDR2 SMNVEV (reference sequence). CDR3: CASMGLELIDEQYF. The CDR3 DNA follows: TGTGCCAGCATGGGGCTAGAGTTGATCGACGAGCAGTACTTC.

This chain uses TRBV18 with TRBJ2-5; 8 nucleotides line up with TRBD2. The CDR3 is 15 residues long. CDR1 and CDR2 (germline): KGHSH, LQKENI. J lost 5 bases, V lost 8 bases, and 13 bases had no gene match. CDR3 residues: CASSQEGTRGETQYF. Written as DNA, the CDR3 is TGTGCCAGCAGCCAAGAGGGGACTAGGGGGGAGACCCAGTACTTC.

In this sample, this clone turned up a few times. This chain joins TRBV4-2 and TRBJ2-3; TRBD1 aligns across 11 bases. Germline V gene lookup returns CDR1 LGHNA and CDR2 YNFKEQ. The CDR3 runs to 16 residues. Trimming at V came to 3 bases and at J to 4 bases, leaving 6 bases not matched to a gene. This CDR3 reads CASSQAPGQGADTQYF. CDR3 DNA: TGTGCCAGCAGCCAGGCCCCGGGACAGGGGGCAGATACGCAGTATTTT.

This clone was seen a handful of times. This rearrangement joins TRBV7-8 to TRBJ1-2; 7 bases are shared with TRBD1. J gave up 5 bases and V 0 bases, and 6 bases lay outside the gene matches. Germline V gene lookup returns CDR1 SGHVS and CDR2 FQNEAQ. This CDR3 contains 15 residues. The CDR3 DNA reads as TGTGCCAGCAGCTTAGCTCTCACAGGGGAGTATGGCTACACCTTC. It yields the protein CASSLALTGEYGYTF.